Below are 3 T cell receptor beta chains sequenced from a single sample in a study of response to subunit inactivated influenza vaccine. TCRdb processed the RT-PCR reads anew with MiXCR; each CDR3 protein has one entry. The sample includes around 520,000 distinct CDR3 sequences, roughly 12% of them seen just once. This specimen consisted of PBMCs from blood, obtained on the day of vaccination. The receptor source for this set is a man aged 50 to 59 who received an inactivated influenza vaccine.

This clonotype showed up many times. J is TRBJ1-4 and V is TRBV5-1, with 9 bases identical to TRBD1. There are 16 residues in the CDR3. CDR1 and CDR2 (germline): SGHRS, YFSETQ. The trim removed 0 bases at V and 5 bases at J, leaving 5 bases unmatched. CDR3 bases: TGCGCCAGCAGCTTGGGGGACAGGGTCGGAAATGAAAAACTGTTTTTT. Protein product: CASSLGDRVGNEKLFF.

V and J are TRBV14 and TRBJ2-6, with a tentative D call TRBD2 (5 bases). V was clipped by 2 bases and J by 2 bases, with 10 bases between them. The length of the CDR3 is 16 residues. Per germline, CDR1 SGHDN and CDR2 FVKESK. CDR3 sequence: CASSQLGGTGANVLTF. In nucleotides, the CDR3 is TGTGCCAGCAGCCAATTAGGAGGAACTGGGGCCAACGTCCTGACTTTC.

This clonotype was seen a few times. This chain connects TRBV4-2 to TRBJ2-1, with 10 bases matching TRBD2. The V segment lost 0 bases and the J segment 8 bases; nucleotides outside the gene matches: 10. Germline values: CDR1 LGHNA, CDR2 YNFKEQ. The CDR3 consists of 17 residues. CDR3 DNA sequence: TGTGCCAGCAGCCAAGAGTCTAGCGGGAGACCGGAAGATGAGCAGTTCTTC. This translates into CASSQESSGRPEDEQFF.